The rows below give T cell receptor beta chains drawn from one sample of a study of beta chain features in type 1 diabetes. TCRdb's copy holds only in-frame clones and misses some; the assay was immunoSEQ multiplex PCR. Among over 150,000 clones listed, 7.5% to 10% were seen once. The source material was central memory CD4+ T cells from blood. These receptors were obtained from a man younger than 35 in good health. Both conserved end residues are part of each CDR3. The order of the fields is CDR3 length, clone size, V gene, J gene, D gene, CDR3 protein, CDR3 DNA. D genes are given only for firm matches. Clone size appears in some rows only: once, few, many, or a class for an expanded clone.

len: 14; abundance: NA; v_gene: TRBV7-2; j_gene: TRBJ2-5; d_gene: TRBD1; CDR3aa: CASSLDRGVETQYF; CDR3nt: TGTGCCAGCAGCTTGGACAGGGGCGTTGAGACCCAGTACTTC
len: 17; abundance: many; v_gene: TRBV2; j_gene: TRBJ1-6; d_gene: NA; CDR3aa: CASSVMGGALRNSPLHF; CDR3nt: TGTGCCAGCAGTGTGATGGGGGGGGCTCTTCGTAATTCACCCCTCCACTTT
len: 16; abundance: few; v_gene: TRBV4-2; j_gene: TRBJ2-2; d_gene: TRBD1; CDR3aa: CASSHYRGANTGELFF; CDR3nt: TGTGCCAGCAGCCATTACAGGGGCGCGAACACCGGGGAGCTGTTTTTT
len: 16; abundance: few; v_gene: TRBV4-2; j_gene: TRBJ2-7; d_gene: NA; CDR3aa: CASSQVSGQQSREQYF; CDR3nt: TGTGCCAGCAGCCAAGTATCCGGACAACAGAGTCGGGAGCAGTACTTC
len: 12; abundance: NA; v_gene: TRBV28; j_gene: TRBJ1-5; d_gene: NA; CDR3aa: CASSFHSQPQHF; CDR3nt: TGTGCCAGCAGTTTTCATAGTCAGCCCCAGCATTTT
len: 16; abundance: NA; v_gene: TRBV7-9; j_gene: TRBJ2-7; d_gene: TRBD2; CDR3aa: CASSQKGLAGDYEQYF; CDR3nt: TGTGCCAGCAGCCAGAAGGGGCTAGCGGGGGACTACGAGCAGTACTTC
len: 15; abundance: few; v_gene: TRBV27; j_gene: TRBJ1-6; d_gene: NA; CDR3aa: CASSAGALYNSPLHF; CDR3nt: TGTGCCAGCAGTGCAGGGGCACTCTATAATTCACCCCTCCACTTT
len: 13; abundance: many; v_gene: TRBV30; j_gene: TRBJ1-1; d_gene: TRBD1; CDR3aa: CACTRGPNTEAFF; CDR3nt: TGTGCCTGCACGAGGGGGCCGAACACTGAAGCTTTCTTT
len: 17; abundance: NA; v_gene: TRBV4-2; j_gene: TRBJ2-1; d_gene: TRBD2; CDR3aa: CASSQVGVLAGVYVQFF; CDR3nt: TGTGCCAGCAGCCAAGTGGGGGTCTTAGCGGGAGTATATGTGCAGTTCTTC
len: 15; abundance: many; v_gene: TRBV6-4; j_gene: TRBJ2-3; d_gene: TRBD2; CDR3aa: CASSSAGGQGDTQYF; CDR3nt: TGTGCCAGCTCAAGCGCGGGGGGGCAGGGAGATACGCAGTATTTT
len: 13; abundance: NA; v_gene: TRBV18; j_gene: TRBJ1-2; d_gene: NA; CDR3aa: CASSPSPSYGYTF; CDR3nt: TGTGCCAGCTCACCAAGTCCGAGCTATGGCTACACCTTC
len: 13; abundance: few; v_gene: TRBV30; j_gene: TRBJ2-3; d_gene: TRBD2; CDR3aa: CAWSRRERDTQYF; CDR3nt: TGTGCCTGGAGTCGGCGGGAGAGAGATACGCAGTATTTT
len: 14; abundance: many; v_gene: TRBV4-2; j_gene: TRBJ2-5; d_gene: NA; CDR3aa: CASSQLQDQETQYF; CDR3nt: TGTGCCAGCAGCCAACTGCAGGACCAAGAGACCCAGTACTTC
len: 15; abundance: NA; v_gene: TRBV4-3; j_gene: TRBJ2-1; d_gene: NA; CDR3aa: CASSLVEGVYNEQFF; CDR3nt: TGCGCCAGCAGCCTCGTAGAGGGGGTCTACAATGAGCAGTTCTTC
len: 15; abundance: NA; v_gene: TRBV6-1; j_gene: TRBJ1-5; d_gene: TRBD1; CDR3aa: CASSEALPATGLRHF; CDR3nt: TGTGCCAGCAGTGAAGCCCTCCCCGCGACAGGGTTAAGGCATTTT
len: 17; abundance: NA; v_gene: TRBV4-3; j_gene: TRBJ2-7; d_gene: NA; CDR3aa: CASSQVRVRGSSYEQYF; CDR3nt: TGCGCCAGCAGCCAAGTTCGGGTAAGAGGCAGTTCCTACGAGCAGTACTTC
len: 17; abundance: NA; v_gene: TRBV27; j_gene: TRBJ1-5; d_gene: TRBD1; CDR3aa: CASSLSGMGDRGQPQHF; CDR3nt: TGTGCCAGCAGTTTATCGGGGATGGGGGACAGGGGACAGCCCCAGCATTTT
len: 12; abundance: many; v_gene: TRBV7-2; j_gene: TRBJ2-7; d_gene: TRBD1; CDR3aa: CASSNQGGLTYF; CDR3nt: TGTGCCAGCAGCAATCAAGGGGGCCTCACGTACTTC
len: 18; abundance: NA; v_gene: TRBV21-1; j_gene: TRBJ1-4; d_gene: NA; CDR3aa: CASSKEEGSRSTNEKLFF; CDR3nt: TGTGCCAGCAGCAAAGAGGAGGGAAGTAGGTCAACTAATGAAAAACTGTTTTTT